This T cell receptor (beta chain) was obtained from a study of cytomegalovirus exposure and HLA in healthy donors. Study overall: From HLA-typed donors, an early data release held tens of millions of unique TCRs.

Primers included in the PCR were 60 Vbeta and 13 Jbeta primers. TCRdb's table, derived via immunoSEQ multiplex PCR, lists solely in-frame clones and lacks some. The table includes roughly 140,000 clones, over 65% detected once. Only a few counts were recorded for this clone. The target antigen is unknown. The germline V gene encodes CDR1 MNHNS and CDR2 SASEGT. The CDR3 is made up of 16 amino acids. V was pared by 4 bases and J by 3 bases, with 8 bases of the junction left unmatched. Whole-study findings and limits: A highly shared variant cluster was judged a likely technical artifact. Indistinguishable V segments, including TRBV6-2 and TRBV6-3, were excluded.

Sequencing was performed on PBMCs. The genes are TRBV6-1 and TRBJ1-2; 10 bases line up with TRBD1. This clonotype originated in a woman aged 25 to 45 in good health and CMV-seronegative. CDR3 nucleotide sequence: TGTGCCAGCAGTGCACTCCCGGGACAGGGGTACTATGGCTACACCTTC. This translates into CASSALPGQGYYGYTF.